This record covers a single TCR beta chain. What this receptor recognizes is not known. No base-level quality is on record; no much larger clone is a single base apart. TCRbeta CDR3 regions were amplified from genomic DNA by means of the immunoSEQ Assay, a bias-controlled multiplex PCR. The source study handled its data this way. The number of nucleated cells in each sample was estimated from the amplification of reference gene primers within the assay. To quantify the absolute abundance of each unique TCRbeta CDR3 rearrangement, sequence reads were collapsed and filtered. For each sample, productive Simpson clonality was calculated by taking the square root of Simpson's diversity index across productive rearrangements. TCRdb mirrors the immuneACCESS table, restricted to in-frame sequences. Some clones are absent from its copies; in checked studies, under half trace to an unresolved V gene, and the reason for the others is unknown. For V, J and clone size, that table is used; D and trimming come from the DNA. The sample records under 350,000 clones, about 86% of which are singletons. The ten top clones hold 3.5% to 4% of the sample.

This sample is part of a study of blood T cell repertoires in COVID-19 (dated by TCRdb to about 2020). With respect to the entire study: Samples from collaborators originated in the United States, Italy and Spain and spanned both the acute and convalescent phases of COVID-19. The material from the prospective study consisted of cDNA or gDNA derived from T cells, B-cell-depleted T cells, or PBMCs. Deeply sampled blood TCRbeta repertoires from subjects exposed to, actively infected with, or recovered from COVID-19 were included in the dataset. The repertoires were released in a freely available public database intended as a resource for research on the immune response to SARS-CoV-2. The samples were drawn from the first 160 participants of the ongoing ImmuneRACE study and from over a thousand subjects provided by 6 global collaborators. Sample metadata almost always included a de-identified subject ID, COVID-19 status, age in years and sex. Where available, HLA class I and class II types were taken from metadata supplied by the sample provider and were not determined by assay-based typing. The investigation overall reported the following: Clinical and demographic metadata were provided uncurated, with the amount varying by source and participant.

Whole blood was collected in K2EDTA tubes by collaborating institutions according to the institutions' own protocols. Collaborator samples were shipped for TCRbeta analysis as frozen whole blood, isolated PBMCs, or DNA extracted from either sample type. Reading the germline V gene gives CDR1 SQVTM and CDR2 ANQGSEA. V was cut back by 6 bases and J by 0 bases, leaving a gap of 17 bases between them. The CDR3 sequence holds 15 residues, the cysteine and phenylalanine included. Only the CDR3 DNA is retained, 45 bases long and in frame from the first base. Sequencing used peripheral blood. Here the chain combines TRBV29-1 and TRBJ1-1; no confident D gene assignment can be made. The clonotype was recovered from a young man with active or convalescent COVID-19. The CDR3 sequence is CSVGLLGGLNTEAFF. DNA sequence: TGCAGCGTCGGGCTATTAGGAGGGTTGAACACTGAAGCTTTCTTT.